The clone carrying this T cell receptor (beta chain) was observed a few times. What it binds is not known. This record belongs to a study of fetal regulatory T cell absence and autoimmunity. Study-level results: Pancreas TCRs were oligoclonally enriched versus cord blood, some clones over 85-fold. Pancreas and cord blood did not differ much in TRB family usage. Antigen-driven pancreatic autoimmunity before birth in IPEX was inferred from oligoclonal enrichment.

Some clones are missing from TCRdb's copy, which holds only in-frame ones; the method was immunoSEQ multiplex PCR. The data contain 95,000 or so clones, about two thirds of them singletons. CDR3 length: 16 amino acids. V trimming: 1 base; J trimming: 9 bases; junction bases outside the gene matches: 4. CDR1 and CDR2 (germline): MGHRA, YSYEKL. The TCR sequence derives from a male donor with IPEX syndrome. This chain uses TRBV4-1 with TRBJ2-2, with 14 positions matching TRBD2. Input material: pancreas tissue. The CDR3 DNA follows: TGCGCCAGCAGCCAAGCCGGGACTAGCGGGAGCTGGGAGCTGTTTTTT. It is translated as CASSQAGTSGSWELFF.